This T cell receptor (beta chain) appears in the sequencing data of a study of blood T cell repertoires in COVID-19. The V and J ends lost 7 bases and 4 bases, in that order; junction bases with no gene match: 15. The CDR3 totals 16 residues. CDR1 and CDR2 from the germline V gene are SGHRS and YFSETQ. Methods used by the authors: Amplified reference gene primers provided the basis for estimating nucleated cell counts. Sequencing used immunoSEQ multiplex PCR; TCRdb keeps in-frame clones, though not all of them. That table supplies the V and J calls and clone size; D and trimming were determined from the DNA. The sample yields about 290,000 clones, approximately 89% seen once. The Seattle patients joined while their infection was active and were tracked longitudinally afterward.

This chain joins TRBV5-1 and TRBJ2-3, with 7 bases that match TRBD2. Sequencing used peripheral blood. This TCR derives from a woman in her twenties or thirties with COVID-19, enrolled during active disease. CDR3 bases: TGCGCCAGCCAGGACCTGAGCGGGGTCAGAGCAGATACGCAGTATTTT. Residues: CASQDLSGVRADTQYF.